The sequence of this TCR beta chain was determined in a study of T-cell reconstitution after alpha-beta-depleted transplantation in children (dated by TCRdb to 2016 to 2017). In the study overall: The study quantitatively tracked T-cell immune reconstitution after TCRalphabeta/CD19-depleted allogeneic hematopoietic cell transplantation in children using TCR repertoire profiling. What the work shows at the level of the full study, not this receptor alone: The frequencies of hyperexpanded clones fell over the following months, and after one year, T-cell counts and TCRbeta diversity were mostly attributed to newly produced T cells. In some patients, the high TCRbeta diversity seen at day 60 was put down to recipient T cells and intrathymic progenitors that had survived conditioning. Apparently early alphabetaT-cell count recovery about two months after transplant reportedly relied on only several hundred rapidly expanded clones derived from non-depleted graft cells.

Library prep was done by PCR. Sequencing instrument: Illumina HiSeq 2500. TCR libraries were prepared with molecular barcoding, using unique molecular identifiers to normalize TCRbeta repertoire quantification. TCRdb ran its own pipeline on the public reads, namely fastp trimming at Q25 and MiXCR clone calling, and kept in-frame beta chains. CDR3 protein duplicates are merged, each entry listing the most common genes and DNA. The sample table shows about a million distinct CDR3 sequences, and less than 30% are seen once. Of the sample, over 25% falls within the top ten clones. The meaning of the sample's treatment or condition label: allogeneic hematopoietic cell transplantation with graft depleted of TCRalphabeta T cells and CD19 B cells. Transplant recipients were children who received TCRalphabeta/CD19-depleted allogeneic hematopoietic cell grafts. This clonotype was found once. The antigen it recognizes is unknown. Per-base quality was not reported, and no clone a single base away is much larger than it.

Based on the germline V gene (reference sequence), the CDR1 and CDR2 sequences are DFQATT and SNEGSKA. A distance of 19 bases separates the germline ends of V and J, which lose 5 bases and 6 bases respectively. Its CDR3 holds 15 amino acids, cysteine through phenylalanine. Only CDR3 DNA remains: 45 bases, in frame from the first base. This material consisted of PBMCs, mostly from graft donor cells, taken 360 days after TCRalphabeta/CD19-depleted stem cell transplant. The sequence was obtained from a boy under two years old who had a stem cell transplant for SCID, so the T cells may come from the graft donor. The V and J genes are TRBV20-1 and TRBJ2-2; the D region possibly corresponds to TRBD2 (6 bases align). The CDR3 sequence is CSAPRGGGSSGELFF. The sequenced DNA is TGCAGTGCTCCCCGAGGTGGGGGGAGCTCCGGGGAGCTGTTTTTT.